Sequencing of this T cell receptor beta chain was carried out in a study of blood T cell repertoires in COVID-19 (TCRdb year 2020). Regarding the complete study: Samples covering the acute and convalescent phases of COVID-19 were provided by collaborators in the United States, Italy and Spain. The material from the prospective study consisted of cDNA or gDNA derived from T cells, B-cell-depleted T cells, or PBMCs. Subjects who had been exposed to COVID-19, were actively infected with it, or had recovered from it provided the deeply sampled blood TCRbeta repertoires that made up the dataset. The repertoires were released in a freely available public database meant as a resource for research on the immune response to SARS-CoV-2. The samples were drawn from the first 160 participants of the ongoing ImmuneRACE study and from 950 to 1,500 subjects provided by 6 global collaborators. The sample metadata nearly always contained a de-identified subject ID, COVID-19 status, age in years and sex. Where HLA class I and class II types were available, the types were taken from metadata supplied by the sample provider, not from assay-based typing. What the work shows at the level of the full study, not this receptor alone: How much clinical and demographic metadata was included differed by source and by participant, and the metadata was provided uncurated.

TCRbeta CDR3 regions were amplified from genomic DNA by means of the immunoSEQ Assay, a bias-controlled multiplex PCR. Per the original workflow: Within the assay, amplification of reference gene primers was used to estimate how many nucleated cells each sample contained. Sequence reads were collapsed and filtered to measure the absolute abundance of every unique TCRbeta CDR3 rearrangement. For each sample, productive Simpson clonality was calculated as the square root of Simpson's diversity index across productive rearrangements. TCRdb limited this immuneACCESS table to in-frame rearrangements with V and J called. A share of clones is missing; checked studies link under half to unresolved V genes, and the rest is unexplained. V, J and clone size were drawn from that table, and D and trimming were deduced from the DNA. The sample table shows under 200,000 clones, and approximately 83% are seen once. Jointly, the top ten make up more than 7% of the sample.

The collaborating institutions used their own protocols to collect whole blood in K2EDTA tubes. Collaborator samples were shipped for TCRbeta analysis as frozen whole blood, isolated PBMCs, or DNA extracted from either sample type. About this clone: Its antigen has not been determined. The input lacks base qualities; no much larger clone sits a single base away.

V was cut back by 5 bases and J by 3 bases, leaving a gap of 11 bases between them. For CDR1 and CDR2, the germline V gene lists WSHSY and SAAADI. The CDR3, cysteine through phenylalanine, is 14 amino acids long. CDR3 DNA is the only sequence kept; it has 42 bases, read in frame from the first base. The sample comprised peripheral blood. The chain is assembled from TRBV10-2 and TRBJ1-5; the D segment could be TRBD1, given 6 matching bases. The sequence was obtained from an elderly woman with active or convalescent COVID-19. This receptor carries the CDR3 CASSNRDNNQPQHF. DNA sequence: TGCGCCAGCAGTAACCGGGACAACAATCAGCCCCAGCATTTT.